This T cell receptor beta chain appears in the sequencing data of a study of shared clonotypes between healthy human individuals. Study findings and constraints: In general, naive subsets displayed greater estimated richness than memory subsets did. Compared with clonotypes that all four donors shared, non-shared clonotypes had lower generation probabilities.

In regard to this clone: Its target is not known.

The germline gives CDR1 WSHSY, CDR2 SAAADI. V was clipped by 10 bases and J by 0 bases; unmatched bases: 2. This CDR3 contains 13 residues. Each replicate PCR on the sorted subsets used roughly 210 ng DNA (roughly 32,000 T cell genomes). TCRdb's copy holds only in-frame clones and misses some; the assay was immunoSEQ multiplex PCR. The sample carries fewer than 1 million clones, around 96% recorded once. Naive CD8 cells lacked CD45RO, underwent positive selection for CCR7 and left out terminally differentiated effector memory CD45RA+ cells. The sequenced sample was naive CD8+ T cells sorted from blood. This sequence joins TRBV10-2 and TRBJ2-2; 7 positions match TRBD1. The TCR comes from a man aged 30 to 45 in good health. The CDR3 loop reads CATDRANTGELFF. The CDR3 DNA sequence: TGCGCCACCGACAGGGCGAACACCGGGGAGCTGTTTTTT.